These 16 T cell receptor beta chains came from one sample sequenced in a study of T cells in Graves' hyperthyroidism and ophthalmopathy. Using RNA transcripts as the source, TCR beta CDR3 regions were amplified. When the TCR CDR3 underwent first-round RT-PCR, the HTBI primer set was used. One entry per CDR3 protein results from TCRdb running MiXCR on the multiplex PCR reads. The sample contains about 740,000 distinct CDR3 sequences, less than 15% of which appear only once. Sample: blood. All receptors derive from a woman aged 18-29 years with Graves' hyperthyroidism.

This clonotype was seen only a few times. The chain joins TRBV19 to TRBJ2-7; D gene ambiguous. The CDR3 sequence is 14 residues long. V was clipped by 4 bases and J by 3 bases, with 13 bases between them. Germline CDR1 LNHDA, CDR2 SQIVND (reference sequence). CDR3 coding DNA: TGTGCCAGTAGTACCCTTGCCGAGTTCTACGAGCAGTACTTC. Amino acids: CASSTLAEFYEQYF.

The chain has TRBV7-8 and TRBJ2-7; D ambiguous. The germline CDR1 and CDR2 sequences are SGHVS and FQNEAQ. V was pared by 7 bases and J by 2 bases, with 9 bases between. There are 12 residues in the CDR3. CDR3 nucleotides: TGTGCCAGCACCCTTTATGCCTACGAGCAGTACTTC. This translates into CASTLYAYEQYF. The whole variable domain, remainder taken from reference TRBV7-8 and TRBJ2-7, is GAGVSQSPRYKVAKRGQDVALRCDPISGHVSLFWYQQALGQGPEFLTYFQNEAQLDKSGLPSDRFFAERPEGSVSTLKIQRTQQEDSAVYLCASTLYAYEQYFGPGTRLTVT.

In the case of this clonotype: A much larger clonotype is one base distant, so this may be a read error. The CDR3 nucleotides read TGTGCCAGCACTCCCAGCCGGCCGGGAAGAATGAACACTGAAGCTTCCTTT. It codes for CASTPSRPGRMNTEASF. This rearrangement joins TRBV28 to TRBJ1-1; D gene ambiguous. The CDR3 has 17 residues. Germline lookup yields CDR1 MDHEN and CDR2 SYDVKM.

The sample holds a few counts of this clonotype. The chain is built from TRBV6-1 and TRBJ2-7; TRBD1 or TRBD2 may be the D gene (5 bases each). Germline V gene sequence: CDR1 MNHNS, CDR2 SASEGT. The ends were cut back, 4 bases at V and 5 bases at J, with 9 bases in the middle. The CDR3 is 12 amino acids. The chain's CDR3 is CASSVQGDEQYF. The CDR3 nucleotides read TGTGCCAGCAGTGTCCAGGGAGACGAGCAGTACTTC.

This clonotype was counted many times. This chain links TRBV11-1 with TRBJ2-1; D unresolved. This CDR3 spans 16 amino acids. Deletions cut 5 bases from V and 2 bases from J, with 16 bases between. From germline, CDR1 is SGHAT and CDR2 FQDESV (reference sequence). The CDR3 sequence: CASSPGPLGPYNEQFF. The CDR3 nucleotides read TGTGCCAGCAGCCCCGGGCCTCTTGGCCCCTACAATGAGCAGTTCTTC.

The chain has TRBV13 and TRBJ2-2; 14 nucleotides align to TRBD2. The CDR3 is 20 residues long. J gave up 1 base and V 5 bases, and 12 bases lay outside the gene matches. Germline V gene lookup returns CDR1 PRHDT and CDR2 FYEKMQ (reference sequence). This CDR3 is CASSLQARLAGGLNTGELFF. DNA of the CDR3: TGTGCCAGCAGCCTGCAGGCTCGACTAGCGGGAGGGTTGAACACCGGGGAGCTGTTTTTT. The full variable domain, its missing parts supplied by reference TRBV13 and TRBJ2-2, is AAGVIQSPRHLIKEKRETATLKCYPIPRHDTVYWYQQGPGQDPQFLISFYEKMQSDKGSIPDRFSAQQFSDYHSELNMSSLELGDSALYFCASSLQARLAGGLNTGELFFGEGSRLTVL.

The chain combines TRBV6-2 or TRBV6-3 with TRBJ2-4; 7 bases fit TRBD1. The CDR3 extends over 16 amino acids. Trimming cost V 6 bases and J 1 base; bases outside gene matches: 9. Looked up from germline, CDR1 is MNHEY and CDR2 is SVGEGT. CDR3 sequence: CASRSGGVPAKNIQYF. DNA for the CDR3: TGTGCCAGCAGGTCAGGGGGAGTCCCTGCCAAAAACATTCAGTACTTC.

This clonotype was observed at least ten times. The V call is TRBV2, the J call TRBJ2-6; D may be TRBD2 (5 bases). Germline V CDR1 and CDR2: SNHLY, FYNNEI. The CDR3 sequence is 16 residues long. V lost 0 bases to trimming and J lost 1 base, with 7 bases between them. This CDR3 reads CASSEAGSSGANVLTF. As DNA, the CDR3 is TGTGCCAGCAGTGAAGCAGGGAGTTCTGGGGCCAACGTCCTGACTTTC.

This clonotype was picked up many times. V is TRBV18 and J is TRBJ2-7, with 7 bases aligning to TRBD1. This CDR3 has 15 amino acids. V gave up 6 bases and J gave up 3 bases; unmatched junction bases: 11. The germline CDR1 and CDR2 sequences are KGHSH and LQKENI. The CDR3 sequence: CASSQGTVPLYEQYF. CDR3 nucleotides: TGTGCCAGCTCCCAAGGGACAGTTCCCCTCTACGAGCAGTACTTC.

This clonotype was detected ten times or more. Here the CDR3 DNA reads TGTGCCAGCAGCCAATGGACAGGGAGGACCTACGAGCAGTACTTC. It codes for CASSQWTGRTYEQYF. The chain carries TRBV11-1 and TRBJ2-7; TRBD1 matches 8 bases. Germline V gene data show CDR1 as SGHAT and CDR2 as FQDESV (reference sequence). The CDR3 is 15 amino acids. V was clipped by 5 bases and J by 2 bases; unmatched bases: 8.

V and J are TRBV27 and TRBJ1-1, with a tentative D call TRBD1 (5 bases). V was cut by 2 bases and J by 4 bases, with 11 bases left in between. Germline CDR1 reads MNHEY; CDR2 reads SMNVEV (reference sequence). This CDR3 has 14 residues. The CDR3, as DNA: TGTGCCAGCAGTTTACAGGCAGGGTCCACTGAAGCTTTCTTT. Protein sequence: CASSLQAGSTEAFF.

The rearrangement joins TRBV7-9 to TRBJ2-2; D could derive from TRBD1 or TRBD2 (7 bases each). This CDR3 comprises 17 residues. The V end was cut by 5 bases, the J end by 6 bases, with 22 bases between. From germline, CDR1 is SEHNR and CDR2 FQNEAQ (reference sequence). The CDR3 DNA reads TGTGCCAGCAGCATAAGACAGGGAGGGGATGATCCCGGGGAGCTGTTTTTT. Its translation is CASSIRQGGDDPGELFF.

The chain has TRBV10-3 and TRBJ2-1; no firm D call. The CDR3 runs 12 residues. The V end was cut by 3 bases, the J end by 12 bases, with 12 bases between. Looked up from germline, CDR1 is ENHRY and CDR2 is SYGVKD. CDR3 amino acids: CAISDTPKLQFF. DNA of the CDR3: TGTGCCATCAGTGATACCCCCAAGTTGCAGTTCTTC.

V gene TRBV18 combines with J gene TRBJ2-7; 9 positions agree with TRBD2. This CDR3 spans 16 amino acids. The germline V gene encodes CDR1 KGHSH and CDR2 LQKENI. Trimming at V came to 2 bases and at J to 0 bases, leaving 5 bases not matched to a gene. CDR3 loop: CASSPSRTSASYEQYF. CDR3 bases: TGTGCCAGCTCACCAAGCAGGACTAGCGCCTCCTACGAGCAGTACTTC.

The chain links TRBV28 to TRBJ1-3, with D hard to call. The CDR3 is made up of 17 amino acids. From germline, CDR1 is MDHEN and CDR2 SYDVKM. V was trimmed by 3 bases and J by 0 bases, leaving 15 bases between them. For the CDR3, the DNA is TGTGCCAGCAGTTTGTTATCAGAAATTTACTCTGGAAACACCATATATTTT. Amino acid sequence: CASSLLSEIYSGNTIYF.

This clonotype has ten or more counts. This sequence joins TRBV6-2 or TRBV6-3 and TRBJ1-1; D perhaps matches TRBD1 (5 bases). The CDR3 is made up of 12 amino acids. V was cut by 10 bases and J by 4 bases, with 13 bases left in between. The germline gives CDR1 MNHEY, CDR2 SVGEGT. In DNA, the CDR3 is TGTGCCACCGAAGCAGGGCCCACTGAAGCTTTCTTT. As protein: CATEAGPTEAFF.